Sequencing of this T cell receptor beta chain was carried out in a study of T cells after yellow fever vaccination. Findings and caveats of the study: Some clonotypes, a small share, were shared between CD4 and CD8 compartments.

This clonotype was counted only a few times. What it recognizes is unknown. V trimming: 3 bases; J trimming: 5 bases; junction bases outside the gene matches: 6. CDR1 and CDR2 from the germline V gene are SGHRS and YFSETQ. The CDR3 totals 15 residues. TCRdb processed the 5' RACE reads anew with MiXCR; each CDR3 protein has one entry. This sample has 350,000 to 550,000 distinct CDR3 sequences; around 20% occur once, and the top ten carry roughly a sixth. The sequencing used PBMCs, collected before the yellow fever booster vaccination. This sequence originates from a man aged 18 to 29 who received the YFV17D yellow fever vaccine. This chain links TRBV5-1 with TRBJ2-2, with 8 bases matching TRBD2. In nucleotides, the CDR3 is TGCGCCAGCAGCTCTCCGGGACTAGGGACCGGGGAGCTGTTTTTT. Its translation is CASSSPGLGTGELFF.